The present T cell receptor beta chain was sequenced within a study of CD8+ T cells in alopecia areata. Reverse transcription of extracted RNA yielded cDNA, which provided the sequencing template. Profiling relied on immunoSEQ multiplex PCR, and the TCRdb table lists in-frame clones only, not all of them. The data show 140,000 to 150,000 clones, approximately 50% seen once. Patients with alopecia areata provided lesional scalp punch biopsies as well as peripheral blood. Germline values: CDR1 SQVTM, CDR2 ANQGSEA. This CDR3 region has 13 residues. V was cut by 6 bases and J by 4 bases, with 13 bases left in between. General study points: More clonal than normal scalp was lesional scalp, particularly alopecia totalis/universalis.

The table lists this clone with a few counts. The antigen remains undetermined. Source: CD4+ T cells sorted from blood, taken at week 0. The genes are TRBV29-1 and TRBJ2-1; a possible D gene is TRBD1 (6 bases). This clonotype originated in a human donor with alopecia areata. CDR3 nucleotides: TGCAGCGTCGGGGACATCGGGTACAATGAGCAGTTCTTC. Protein product: CSVGDIGYNEQFF.